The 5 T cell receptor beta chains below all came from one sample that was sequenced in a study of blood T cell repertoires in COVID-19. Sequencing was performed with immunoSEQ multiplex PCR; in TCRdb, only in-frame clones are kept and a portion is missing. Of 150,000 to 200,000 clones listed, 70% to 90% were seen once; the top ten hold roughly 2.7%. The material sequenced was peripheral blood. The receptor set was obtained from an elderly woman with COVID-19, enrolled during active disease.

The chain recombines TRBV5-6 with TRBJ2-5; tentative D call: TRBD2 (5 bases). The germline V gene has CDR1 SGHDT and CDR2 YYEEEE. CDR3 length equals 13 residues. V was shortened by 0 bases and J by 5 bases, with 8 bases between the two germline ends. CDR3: CASSLGRRETQYF. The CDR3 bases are TGTGCCAGCAGCTTGGGTAGGAGGGAGACCCAGTACTTC.

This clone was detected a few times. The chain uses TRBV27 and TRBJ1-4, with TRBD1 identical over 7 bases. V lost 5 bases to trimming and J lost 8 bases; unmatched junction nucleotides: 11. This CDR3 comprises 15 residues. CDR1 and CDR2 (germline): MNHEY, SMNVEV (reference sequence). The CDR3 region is CASSIRQGFGEKLFF. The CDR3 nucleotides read TGTGCCAGCAGTATACGACAGGGTTTTGGGGAAAAACTGTTTTTT.

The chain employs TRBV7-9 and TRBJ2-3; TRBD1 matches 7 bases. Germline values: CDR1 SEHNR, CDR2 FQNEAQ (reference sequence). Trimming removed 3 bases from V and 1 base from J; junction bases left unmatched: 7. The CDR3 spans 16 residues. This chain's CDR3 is CASSFQQGIGTDTQYF. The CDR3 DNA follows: TGTGCCAGCAGCTTTCAACAGGGGATTGGCACAGATACGCAGTATTTT.

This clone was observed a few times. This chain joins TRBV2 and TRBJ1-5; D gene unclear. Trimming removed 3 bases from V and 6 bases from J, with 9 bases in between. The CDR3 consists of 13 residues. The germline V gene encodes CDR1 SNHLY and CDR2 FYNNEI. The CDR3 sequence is CASSESWAQPQHF. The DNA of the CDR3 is TGTGCCAGCAGTGAGTCATGGGCTCAGCCCCAGCATTTT.

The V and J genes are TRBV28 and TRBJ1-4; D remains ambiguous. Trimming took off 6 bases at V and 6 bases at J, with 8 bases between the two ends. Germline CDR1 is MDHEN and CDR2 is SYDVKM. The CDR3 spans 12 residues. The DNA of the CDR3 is TGTGCCAGCAGAGAATTAGATGAAAAACTGTTTTTT. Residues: CASRELDEKLFF.